This paragraph reports one T cell receptor (beta chain). The data were obtained in a study of blood T cell repertoires in COVID-19. Whole-study context: Samples came from the United States, Italy and Spain, spanning acute and convalescent COVID-19. Sample material is recorded as cDNA or gDNA derived from T cells, B-cell-depleted T cells, or PBMCs.

Original handling: From reference gene primer amplification, estimates of nucleated cell counts were derived. Using immunoSEQ multiplex PCR, the repertoire was profiled, and TCRdb retains in-frame clones only, with some absent. From that table come the V and J calls and clone size; the DNA was used to work out D and trimming. The data show about 240,000 clones, around 90% seen once. Germline V gives CDR1 MDHEN, CDR2 SYDVKM. The V and J ends lost 5 bases and 3 bases, in that order; junction bases with no gene match: 3. The CDR3 is 13 residues long. The clonotype originates from a woman in her 70s with active or convalescent COVID-19. The J gene is TRBJ2-5, the V gene TRBV28; TRBD2 matches at 7 bases. The material sequenced was peripheral blood. The CDR3 DNA reads TGTGCCAGCAGTCCAGGGAGGGAAGAGACCCAGTACTTC. Protein sequence: CASSPGREETQYF.